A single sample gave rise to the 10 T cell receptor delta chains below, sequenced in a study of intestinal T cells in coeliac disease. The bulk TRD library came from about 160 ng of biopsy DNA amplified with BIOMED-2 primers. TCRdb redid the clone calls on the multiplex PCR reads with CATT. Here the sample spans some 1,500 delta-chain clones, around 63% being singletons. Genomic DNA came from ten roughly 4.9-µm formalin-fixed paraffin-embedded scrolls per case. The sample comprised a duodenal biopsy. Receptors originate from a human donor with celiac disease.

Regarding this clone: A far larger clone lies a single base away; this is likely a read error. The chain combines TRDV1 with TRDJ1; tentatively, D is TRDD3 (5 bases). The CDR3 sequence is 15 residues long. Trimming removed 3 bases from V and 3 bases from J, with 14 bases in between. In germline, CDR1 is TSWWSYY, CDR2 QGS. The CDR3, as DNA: TGTGCTCTTGGGGAGAATACGCATCGATCCGATAAACTCATCTTT. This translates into CALGENTHRSDKLIF.

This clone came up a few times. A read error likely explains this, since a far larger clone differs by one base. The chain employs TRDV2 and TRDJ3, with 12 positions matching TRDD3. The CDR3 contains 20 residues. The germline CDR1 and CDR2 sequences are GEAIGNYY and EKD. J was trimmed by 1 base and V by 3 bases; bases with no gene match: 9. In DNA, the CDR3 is TGTGCCTGTGACCCTGCACTGGGGGATACATATTCCTGGGACACCCGACAGATGTTTTTC. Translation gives CACDPALGDTYSWDTRQMFF.

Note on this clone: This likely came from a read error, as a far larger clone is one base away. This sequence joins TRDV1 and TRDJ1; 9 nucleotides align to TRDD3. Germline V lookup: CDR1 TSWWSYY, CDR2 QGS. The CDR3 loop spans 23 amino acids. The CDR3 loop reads CALGERGYGGGWGILLMTDKPIF. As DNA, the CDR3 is TGTGCTCTTGGGGAACGGGGATACGGAGGAGGGTGGGGGATCCTGCTTATGACCGATAAACCCATCTTT.

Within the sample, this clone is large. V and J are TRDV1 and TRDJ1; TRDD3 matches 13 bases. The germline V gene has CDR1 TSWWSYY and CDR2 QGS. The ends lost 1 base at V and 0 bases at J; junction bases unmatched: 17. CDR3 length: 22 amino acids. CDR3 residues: CALGEPPTVLTGGYAYTDKLIF. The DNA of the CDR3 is TGTGCTCTTGGGGAACCACCAACGGTTCTGACTGGGGGATACGCTTACACCGATAAACTCATCTTT.

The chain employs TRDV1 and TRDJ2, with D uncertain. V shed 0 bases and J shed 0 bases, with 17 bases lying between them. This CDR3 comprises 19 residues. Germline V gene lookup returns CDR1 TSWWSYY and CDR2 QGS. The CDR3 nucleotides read TGTGCTCTTGGGGAACTTTACAGAGGGGTCGTGGCTTTGACAGCACAACTCTTCTTT. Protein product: CALGELYRGVVALTAQLFF.

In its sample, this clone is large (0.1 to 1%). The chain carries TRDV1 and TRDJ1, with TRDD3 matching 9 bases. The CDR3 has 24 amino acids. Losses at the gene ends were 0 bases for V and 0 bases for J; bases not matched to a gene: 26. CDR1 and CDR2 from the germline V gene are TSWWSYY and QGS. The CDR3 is CALGELEDPPSTGGLRRYTDKLIF. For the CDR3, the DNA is TGTGCTCTTGGGGAACTAGAGGATCCCCCAAGTACTGGGGGACTCCGCAGGTACACCGATAAACTCATCTTT.

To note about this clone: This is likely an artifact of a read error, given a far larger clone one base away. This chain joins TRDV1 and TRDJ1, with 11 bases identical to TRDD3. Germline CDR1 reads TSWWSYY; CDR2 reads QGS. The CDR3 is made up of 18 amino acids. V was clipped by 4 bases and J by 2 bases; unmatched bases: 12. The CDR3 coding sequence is TGTGCTCTTGGGGTCCCAGCACTGGGGGATAGGTGGACCGATAAACTCATCTTT. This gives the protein CALGVPALGDRWTDKLIF.

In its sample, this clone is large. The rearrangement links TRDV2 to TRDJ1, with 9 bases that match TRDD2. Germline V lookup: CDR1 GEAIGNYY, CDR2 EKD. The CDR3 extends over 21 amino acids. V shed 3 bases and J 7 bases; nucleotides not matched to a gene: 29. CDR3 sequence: CACDSNHQGLPTLILIGKLIF. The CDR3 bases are TGTGCCTGTGACTCAAATCACCAAGGCCTTCCTACCCTCATACTGATAGGTAAACTCATCTTT.

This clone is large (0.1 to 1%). The CDR3 DNA is TGTGCTCTTGGGGAACTCCTCGGGGCGTACTGGGGCCCTCACGGCACCGATAAACTCATCTTT. This gives the protein CALGELLGAYWGPHGTDKLIF. V is TRDV1 and J is TRDJ1; 7 bases fit TRDD3. This CDR3 has 21 amino acids. The V gene end was trimmed by 0 bases and the J gene end by 1 base; junction bases not matched to a gene: 20. CDR1 is TSWWSYY and CDR2 is QGS in the germline V gene.

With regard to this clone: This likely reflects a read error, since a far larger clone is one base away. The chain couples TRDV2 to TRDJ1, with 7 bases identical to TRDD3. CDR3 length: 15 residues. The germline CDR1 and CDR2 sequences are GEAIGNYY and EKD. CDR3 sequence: CAYDRLGVTTDKLIF. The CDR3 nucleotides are TGTGCCTATGACAGGCTGGGGGTCACCACCGATAAACTCATCTTT.